The rows below give T cell receptor beta chains drawn from one sample of a study of cytomegalovirus exposure and HLA in healthy donors. Profiling relied on immunoSEQ multiplex PCR, and the TCRdb table lists in-frame clones only, not all of them. This sample carries tens of thousands of clones, more than 85% of them seen once, and the ten largest clones take less than 3.5%. Sequenced material: PBMCs. Receptor source: a woman younger than 35 in good health and CMV-seronegative. The CDR3 runs from the conserved cysteine through the conserved F or W. Fields, in order: CDR3 protein, CDR3 DNA, D gene, clone size, J gene, V gene. The D gene is left open where the match is weak. Not every row has a clone size; where given, it reads once, few, many or a size class.

CDR3 protein: CASLRGAQETQYF
CDR3 DNA: TGTGCCAGCTTGCGGGGGGCCCAAGAGACCCAGTACTTC
D gene: TRBD2
clone size: .
J gene: TRBJ2-5
V gene: TRBV2

CDR3 protein: CSVEPSGRANEQFF
CDR3 DNA: TGCAGCGTTGAACCCAGCGGGAGGGCCAATGAGCAGTTCTTC
D gene: TRBD2
clone size: .
J gene: TRBJ2-1
V gene: TRBV29-1

CDR3 protein: CASSPGSAGGGEQYF
CDR3 DNA: TGTGCCAGCAGTCCAGGCTCGGCGGGAGGCGGCGAGCAGTACTTC
D gene: TRBD2
clone size: .
J gene: TRBJ2-7
V gene: TRBV28

CDR3 protein: CASSEQHSYTGELFF
CDR3 DNA: TGTGCCAGCAGTGAACAACACAGCTACACCGGGGAGCTGTTTTTT
D gene: .
clone size: .
J gene: TRBJ2-2
V gene: TRBV6-4

CDR3 protein: CASGRTRIF
CDR3 DNA: TGTGCCAGCGGACGGACTAGGATTTTT
D gene: TRBD2
clone size: .
J gene: TRBJ2-2
V gene: TRBV6-5

CDR3 protein: CAWNGGPNTEAFF
CDR3 DNA: TGTGCCTGGAATGGGGGCCCGAACACTGAAGCTTTCTTT
D gene: .
clone size: .
J gene: TRBJ1-1
V gene: TRBV30

CDR3 protein: CASSLSQGANYGYTF
CDR3 DNA: TGTGCCAGCAGTTTATCGCAGGGGGCAAACTATGGCTACACCTTC
D gene: TRBD1
clone size: .
J gene: TRBJ1-2
V gene: TRBV27

CDR3 protein: CASSPQGNTEAFF
CDR3 DNA: TGTGCCAGCTCACCCCAGGGGAACACTGAAGCTTTCTTT
D gene: .
clone size: once
J gene: TRBJ1-1
V gene: TRBV18

CDR3 protein: CASTPGLAGVGSYNEQFF
CDR3 DNA: TGTGCCAGCACCCCGGGACTAGCGGGAGTTGGGTCCTACAATGAGCAGTTCTTC
D gene: TRBD2
clone size: .
J gene: TRBJ2-1
V gene: TRBV27

CDR3 protein: CASSSNWVRGGVPYEQYF
CDR3 DNA: TGTGCCAGCAGCTCCAACTGGGTACGGGGAGGGGTCCCCTACGAGCAGTACTTC
D gene: TRBD2
clone size: .
J gene: TRBJ2-7
V gene: TRBV11-2

CDR3 protein: CASSTRTGQETQYF
CDR3 DNA: TGTGCCAGCAGCACGAGGACAGGGCAAGAGACCCAGTACTTC
D gene: TRBD1
clone size: .
J gene: TRBJ2-5
V gene: TRBV5-4

CDR3 protein: CASSKAEGVSSQETQYF
CDR3 DNA: TGTGCCAGCAGCAAAGCGGAGGGCGTGTCCTCCCAAGAGACCCAGTACTTC
D gene: .
clone size: .
J gene: TRBJ2-5
V gene: TRBV21-1

CDR3 protein: CASSVGEGYSYNSPLHF
CDR3 DNA: TGTGCCAGCAGTGTAGGGGAGGGGTACTCCTATAATTCCCCCCTCCACTTT
D gene: .
clone size: .
J gene: TRBJ1-6
V gene: TRBV25-1

CDR3 protein: CASSYSSFHTNNEQFF
CDR3 DNA: TGTGCCAGCAGTTACTCAAGCTTCCATACGAACAATGAGCAGTTCTTC
D gene: .
clone size: .
J gene: TRBJ2-1
V gene: TRBV6-5

CDR3 protein: CASSSSGTPQGLGNTIYF
CDR3 DNA: TGTGCCAGCAGTTCGTCGGGGACTCCACAGGGGTTAGGAAACACCATATATTTT
D gene: TRBD1
clone size: .
J gene: TRBJ1-3
V gene: TRBV27

CDR3 protein: CASRGDRGRDTQYF
CDR3 DNA: TGTGCCAGCAGGGGGGACAGGGGGAGAGATACGCAGTATTTT
D gene: TRBD1
clone size: .
J gene: TRBJ2-3
V gene: TRBV6-1

CDR3 protein: CASSQRDRGQDGYTF
CDR3 DNA: TGCGCCAGCAGCCAACGGGACAGGGGGCAGGATGGCTACACCTTC
D gene: TRBD1
clone size: .
J gene: TRBJ1-2
V gene: TRBV4-1

CDR3 protein: CASSIGPQNFYGYTF
CDR3 DNA: TGTGCCAGTAGTATCGGCCCACAGAATTTCTATGGCTACACCTTC
D gene: .
clone size: once
J gene: TRBJ1-2
V gene: TRBV19

CDR3 protein: CASSPLGHTEAFF
CDR3 DNA: TGTGCCAGCAGTCCCCTTGGCCACACTGAAGCTTTCTTT
D gene: .
clone size: once
J gene: TRBJ1-1
V gene: TRBV27

CDR3 protein: CSSSFPNQPQHF
CDR3 DNA: TGTTCCAGCAGCTTTCCAAATCAGCCCCAGCATTTT
D gene: .
clone size: .
J gene: TRBJ1-5
V gene: TRBV7-9

CDR3 protein: CASSWGLAGGPSTDTQYF
CDR3 DNA: TGTGCCAGCAGTTGGGGACTAGCGGGAGGGCCATCCACAGATACGCAGTATTTT
D gene: TRBD2
clone size: .
J gene: TRBJ2-3
V gene: TRBV27

CDR3 protein: CASSAGGGGNQPQHF
CDR3 DNA: TGTGCCAGTAGTGCCGGTGGCGGGGGCAATCAGCCCCAGCATTTT
D gene: .
clone size: .
J gene: TRBJ1-5
V gene: TRBV19

CDR3 protein: CASSLDPSGETQYF
CDR3 DNA: TGTGCCAGCAGCTTAGATCCCTCCGGGGAGACCCAGTACTTC
D gene: .
clone size: .
J gene: TRBJ2-5
V gene: TRBV7-8

CDR3 protein: CASSQHSNQPQHF
CDR3 DNA: TGTGCCAGCAGCCAACATAGCAATCAGCCCCAGCATTTT
D gene: .
clone size: .
J gene: TRBJ1-5
V gene: TRBV14

CDR3 protein: CASSLFSVRGGSTDTQYF
CDR3 DNA: TGCGCCAGCAGCTTGTTTTCGGTGCGAGGTGGGAGCACAGATACGCAGTATTTT
D gene: .
clone size: .
J gene: TRBJ2-3
V gene: TRBV5-1

CDR3 protein: CASSYSSSGYEQYF
CDR3 DNA: TGTGCCAGCAGTTACTCTTCTAGCGGGTACGAGCAGTACTTC
D gene: TRBD2
clone size: .
J gene: TRBJ2-7
V gene: TRBV6-5

CDR3 protein: CASSLGGANTGELFF
CDR3 DNA: TGTGCCAGCAGCTTGGGGGGGGCGAACACCGGGGAGCTGTTTTTT
D gene: .
clone size: .
J gene: TRBJ2-2
V gene: TRBV5-5

CDR3 protein: CASSALSNEQFF
CDR3 DNA: TGTGCCAGCAGCGCCTTATCCAATGAGCAGTTCTTC
D gene: .
clone size: .
J gene: TRBJ2-1
V gene: TRBV9

CDR3 protein: CASSPSGGNQPQHF
CDR3 DNA: TGTGCCAGCTCACCCTCAGGGGGAAATCAGCCCCAGCATTTT
D gene: TRBD1
clone size: .
J gene: TRBJ1-5
V gene: TRBV18

CDR3 protein: CASSRGGTSGSKSYEQYF
CDR3 DNA: TGTGCCAGCAGCCGGGGGGGGACTAGCGGGAGTAAATCCTACGAGCAGTACTTC
D gene: TRBD2
clone size: .
J gene: TRBJ2-7
V gene: TRBV4-2

CDR3 protein: CASSYDRKNEKLFF
CDR3 DNA: TGTGCCAGCAGTTATGACAGAAAAAATGAAAAACTGTTTTTT
D gene: .
clone size: .
J gene: TRBJ1-4
V gene: TRBV6-5

CDR3 protein: CASSIDGQGPDNEQFF
CDR3 DNA: TGTGCCAGTAGTATAGACGGGCAGGGGCCCGACAATGAGCAGTTCTTC
D gene: .
clone size: .
J gene: TRBJ2-1
V gene: TRBV19

CDR3 protein: CASSLGTGGEQYF
CDR3 DNA: TGTGCCAGCAGTTTAGGGACAGGGGGCGAGCAGTACTTC
D gene: TRBD1
clone size: .
J gene: TRBJ2-7
V gene: TRBV28

CDR3 protein: CAWSDRDRGSYNSPLHF
CDR3 DNA: TGTGCCTGGAGTGATAGGGACAGGGGCTCCTATAATTCACCCCTCCACTTT
D gene: TRBD1
clone size: .
J gene: TRBJ1-6
V gene: TRBV30

CDR3 protein: CASSEALGLAGEEETQYF
CDR3 DNA: TGTGCCAGCAGTGAAGCGCTAGGACTAGCGGGAGAAGAGGAGACCCAGTACTTC
D gene: TRBD2
clone size: .
J gene: TRBJ2-5
V gene: TRBV2

CDR3 protein: CASSQTPKYTEAFF
CDR3 DNA: TGCGCCAGCAGCCAGACACCCAAGTACACTGAAGCTTTCTTT
D gene: .
clone size: .
J gene: TRBJ1-1
V gene: TRBV5-1

CDR3 protein: CASGSPSGSTNTQYF
CDR3 DNA: TGTGCTAGTGGTTCCCCAAGCGGGAGTACGAATACGCAGTATTTT
D gene: TRBD2
clone size: .
J gene: TRBJ2-3
V gene: TRBV12-5

CDR3 protein: CASTAIEGAGIQYF
CDR3 DNA: TGTGCCAGCACCGCAATCGAGGGGGCCGGCATTCAGTACTTC
D gene: TRBD1
clone size: once
J gene: TRBJ2-4
V gene: TRBV6-5

CDR3 protein: CASSLIGATDTQYF
CDR3 DNA: TGTGCCAGCAGCCTGATTGGAGCCACAGATACGCAGTATTTT
D gene: .
clone size: .
J gene: TRBJ2-3
V gene: TRBV7-3

CDR3 protein: CATSRELGTGQFNEQFF
CDR3 DNA: TGTGCCACCAGCAGAGAGTTAGGGACAGGGCAATTCAATGAGCAGTTCTTC
D gene: TRBD1
clone size: once
J gene: TRBJ2-1
V gene: TRBV15

CDR3 protein: CASSLTGLSSYNEQFF
CDR3 DNA: TGCGCCAGCAGCTTGACAGGGCTAAGCTCCTACAATGAGCAGTTCTTC
D gene: .
clone size: .
J gene: TRBJ2-1
V gene: TRBV5-1

CDR3 protein: CASTSGIAGEAQYF
CDR3 DNA: TGCGCCAGCACTAGCGGGATAGCCGGGGAGGCGCAGTATTTT
D gene: TRBD2
clone size: .
J gene: TRBJ2-3
V gene: TRBV5-1

CDR3 protein: CASSLARQGNTEAFF
CDR3 DNA: TGTGCCAGCAGCTTGGCCCGGCAGGGGAACACTGAAGCTTTCTTT
D gene: .
clone size: .
J gene: TRBJ1-1
V gene: TRBV5-4

CDR3 protein: CAISESMGVIGEQYF
CDR3 DNA: TGTGCCATCAGTGAGTCTATGGGAGTGATAGGCGAGCAGTACTTC
D gene: .
clone size: .
J gene: TRBJ2-7
V gene: TRBV10-3